The T cell receptor (beta chain) under discussion was sequenced for a study of post-analysis software for immune sequencing data. The CDR3 loop spans 15 amino acids. Germline CDR1 ENHRY, CDR2 SYGVKD. V was clipped by 6 bases and J by 0 bases, with 9 bases between them. Prepared libraries of TCR beta cDNA carried unique molecular identifiers. Via MiXCR, TCRdb re-called the PCR reads, giving one row per CDR3 protein. The sample has about 540,000 distinct CDR3 sequences, under 40% seen once. Worth noting for this clonotype: The antigen is unknown.

Study results and limitations: Five TRBV segments were significantly more frequent in patients than in controls. TRBV5-6, TRBV5-1 and TRBV20-1 were among these segments.

The chain employs TRBV10-3 and TRBJ2-6; D gene unclear. The clonotype comes from a girl under 18 with multiple sclerosis. The sequencing input was blood. In DNA, the CDR3 is TGTGCCATCAGGGCCCTAGACTCTGGGGCCAACGTCCTGACTTTC. It specifies CAIRALDSGANVLTF.